A selection of T cell receptor beta chains follows, all from one sample in a study of T cell responses to AZD1222 COVID-19 vaccine. This table comes from immunoSEQ multiplex PCR, and its TCRdb copy is limited to in-frame clones, with some not included. The table records approximately 190,000 clones, over 85% of them present only once. The source was peripheral blood, collected 28 days after the second dose of the MenACWY control vaccine. These receptors originate from an adult who received the MenACWY meningococcal vaccine as a control. Both conserved end residues are part of each CDR3. A D gene is named only where the DNA matches it firmly. Clone size is shown for a subset of rows, as once, few, many or a class of expanded clone.

v_call: TRBV5-1
d_call: TRBD1
clone_size: few
j_call: TRBJ2-3
cdr3_nt: TGCGCCAGCAGCTGGGGCGGACAGGGAACAGATACGCAGTATTTT
cdr3_aa: CASSWGGQGTDTQYF

v_call: TRBV7-9
d_call: TRBD1
clone_size: .
j_call: TRBJ1-2
cdr3_nt: TGTGCCAGCAGCCCGACAGGGGTGCACAACTATGGCTACACCTTC
cdr3_aa: CASSPTGVHNYGYTF

v_call: TRBV27
d_call: .
clone_size: .
j_call: TRBJ1-3
cdr3_nt: TGTGCCAGCAGTTTTTCAACAGGGTTTGGAAACACCATATATTTT
cdr3_aa: CASSFSTGFGNTIYF

v_call: TRBV7-2
d_call: TRBD1
clone_size: .
j_call: TRBJ1-1
cdr3_nt: TGTGCCAGCAGACTTCACCGCCGGGACAGCCCCTTTTTCTTT
cdr3_aa: CASRLHRRDSPFFF

v_call: TRBV30
d_call: .
clone_size: .
j_call: TRBJ2-7
cdr3_nt: TGTGCCTGGAGTGTACTAAGCGGGTCTTCCTACGAGCAGTACTTC
cdr3_aa: CAWSVLSGSSYEQYF

v_call: TRBV7-9
d_call: .
clone_size: many
j_call: TRBJ2-7
cdr3_nt: TGTGCCAGCAGCTTAGGTCAGGGGTTCGATCAGTACTTC
cdr3_aa: CASSLGQGFDQYF

v_call: TRBV4-2
d_call: TRBD1
clone_size: .
j_call: TRBJ1-3
cdr3_nt: TGTGCCAGCAGCCAACCAGGGGGGGGAAACACCATATATTTT
cdr3_aa: CASSQPGGGNTIYF

v_call: TRBV30
d_call: .
clone_size: .
j_call: TRBJ1-4
cdr3_nt: TGTGCCTGGAGTAGACGACAGAGGCAAGGCGAAAAACTGTTTTTT
cdr3_aa: CAWSRRQRQGEKLFF

v_call: TRBV28
d_call: .
clone_size: .
j_call: TRBJ2-2
cdr3_nt: TGTGCCAGCAGTGCCACCGGGGAGCTGTTTTTT
cdr3_aa: CASSATGELFF

v_call: TRBV11-2
d_call: .
clone_size: .
j_call: TRBJ1-1
cdr3_nt: TGTGCCAGCAGCTCCGCAGGGGCAAGGACTGAAGCTTTCTTT
cdr3_aa: CASSSAGARTEAFF

v_call: TRBV19
d_call: .
clone_size: .
j_call: TRBJ2-7
cdr3_nt: TGTGCCACCCAACGGACGGGAGCTGGTTACGAGCAGTACTTC
cdr3_aa: CATQRTGAGYEQYF

v_call: TRBV2
d_call: TRBD1
clone_size: .
j_call: TRBJ1-5
cdr3_nt: TGTGCCAGCAGGGTGGACAGGACTAGCAATCAGCCCCAGCATTTT
cdr3_aa: CASRVDRTSNQPQHF

v_call: TRBV11-3
d_call: .
clone_size: once
j_call: TRBJ2-5
cdr3_nt: TGTGCCAGCAGCTTAGTAGCCCGGGGCGGAGGGTACCAAGAGACCCAGTACTTC
cdr3_aa: CASSLVARGGGYQETQYF

v_call: TRBV6-5
d_call: .
clone_size: .
j_call: TRBJ1-1
cdr3_nt: TGTGCCAGCAGGCGGGGGTATTCTGACACTGAAGCTTTCTTT
cdr3_aa: CASRRGYSDTEAFF

v_call: TRBV12-5
d_call: TRBD1
clone_size: .
j_call: TRBJ2-5
cdr3_nt: TGTGCTAGGAGACAGGGTCAATTATTTGAGACCCAGTACTTC
cdr3_aa: CARRQGQLFETQYF

v_call: TRBV9
d_call: TRBD2
clone_size: .
j_call: TRBJ2-1
cdr3_nt: TGTGCCAGCAGCGCCCTAGCGGGAGGGGCCCTCAATGAGCAGTTCTTC
cdr3_aa: CASSALAGGALNEQFF

v_call: TRBV29-1
d_call: TRBD1
clone_size: .
j_call: TRBJ1-1
cdr3_nt: TGCAGCGTTGATGGACAGGGGGCAAAAACTTGGACTGAAGCTTTCTTT
cdr3_aa: CSVDGQGAKTWTEAFF

v_call: TRBV25-1
d_call: .
clone_size: .
j_call: TRBJ2-2
cdr3_nt: TGTGCCAGTCGGGACGCGATGAGGTTGTTTTTT
cdr3_aa: CASRDAMRLFF

v_call: TRBV3-1/TRBV3-2
d_call: .
clone_size: .
j_call: TRBJ1-3
cdr3_nt: TGTGCCAGCAGCCAAGATCAACAACAGACTGGAAACACCATATATTTT
cdr3_aa: CASSQDQQQTGNTIYF

v_call: TRBV5-1
d_call: .
clone_size: once
j_call: TRBJ1-1
cdr3_nt: TGCGCCAGCAGCTTGTATTCCTTGGAACCAGAAGCTTTCTTT
cdr3_aa: CASSLYSLEPEAFF

v_call: TRBV9
d_call: .
clone_size: .
j_call: TRBJ2-1
cdr3_nt: TGTGCCAGCACCGACGGGTCAGGGAGCTCCTACAATGAGCAGTTCTTC
cdr3_aa: CASTDGSGSSYNEQFF

v_call: TRBV4-2
d_call: .
clone_size: .
j_call: TRBJ1-6
cdr3_nt: TGTGCCAGCAGCCAAGGTGTCGGAGGGGATAATTCACCCCTCCACTTT
cdr3_aa: CASSQGVGGDNSPLHF

v_call: TRBV5-6
d_call: .
clone_size: .
j_call: TRBJ1-6
cdr3_nt: TGTGCCAGCAGCTCGGGGACGGGAGGACGTAATTCACCCCTCCACTTT
cdr3_aa: CASSSGTGGRNSPLHF